This record looks at one T cell receptor beta chain sequence and its context. These data originate in a study of shared clonotypes between healthy human individuals. CDR1 SGHTA and CDR2 FQGTGA come from the germline V gene. V shed 6 bases, J shed 6 bases, and the junction held 2 bases outside the gene matches. The CDR3 loop spans 13 amino acids. This table comes from immunoSEQ multiplex PCR, and its TCRdb copy is limited to in-frame clones, with some not included. In the table there are some 1,600,000 clones, roughly 98% of which are singletons. This sequence joins TRBV7-3 and TRBJ1-2; 12 nucleotides match TRBD1. The receptor was derived from a man aged 30 to 39 in good health. Source material: naive CD4+ T cells sorted from blood. Subset meaning: CD45RA+ positively selected. This chain's CDR3 is CASRGTGGDGYTF. The CDR3, as DNA: TGTGCCAGCAGAGGGACAGGGGGCGATGGCTACACCTTC.